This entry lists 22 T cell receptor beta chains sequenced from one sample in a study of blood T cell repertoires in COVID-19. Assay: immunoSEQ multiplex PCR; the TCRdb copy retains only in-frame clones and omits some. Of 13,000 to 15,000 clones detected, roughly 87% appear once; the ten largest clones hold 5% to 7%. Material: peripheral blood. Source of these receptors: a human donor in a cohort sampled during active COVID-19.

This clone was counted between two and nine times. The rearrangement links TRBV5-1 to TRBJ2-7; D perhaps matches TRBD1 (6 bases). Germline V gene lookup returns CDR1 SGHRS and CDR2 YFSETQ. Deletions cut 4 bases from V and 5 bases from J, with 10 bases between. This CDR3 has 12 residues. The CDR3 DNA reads TGCGCCAGCAGCCCGAACAGGGACGAGCAGTACTTC. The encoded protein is CASSPNRDEQYF.

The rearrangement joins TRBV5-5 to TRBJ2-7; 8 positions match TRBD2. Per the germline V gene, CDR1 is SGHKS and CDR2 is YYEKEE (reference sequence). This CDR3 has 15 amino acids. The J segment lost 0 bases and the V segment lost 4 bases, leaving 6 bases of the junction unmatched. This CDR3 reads CASSASGSSSYEQYF. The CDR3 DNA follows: TGTGCCAGCAGCGCCAGCGGGAGCTCCTCCTACGAGCAGTACTTC.

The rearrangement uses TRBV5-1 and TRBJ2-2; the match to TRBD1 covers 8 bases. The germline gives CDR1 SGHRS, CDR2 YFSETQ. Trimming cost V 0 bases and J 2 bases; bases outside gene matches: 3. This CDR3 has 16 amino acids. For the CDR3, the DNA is TGCGCCAGCAGCTTGGGGGACAGGCCCAACACCGGGGAGCTGTTTTTT. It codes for CASSLGDRPNTGELFF.

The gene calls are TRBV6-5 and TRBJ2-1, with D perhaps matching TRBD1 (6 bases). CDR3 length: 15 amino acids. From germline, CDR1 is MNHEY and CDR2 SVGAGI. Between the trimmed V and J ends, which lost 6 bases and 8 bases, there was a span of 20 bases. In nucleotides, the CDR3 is TGTGCCAGCAGCACAGGGCCTCTTAGTAGCGATGAGCAGTTCTTC. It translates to CASSTGPLSSDEQFF.

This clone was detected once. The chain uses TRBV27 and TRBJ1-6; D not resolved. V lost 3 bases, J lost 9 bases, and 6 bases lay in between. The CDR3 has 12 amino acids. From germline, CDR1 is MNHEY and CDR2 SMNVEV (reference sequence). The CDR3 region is CASSFESSPLHF. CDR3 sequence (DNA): TGTGCCAGCAGTTTCGAGAGTTCACCCCTCCACTTT.

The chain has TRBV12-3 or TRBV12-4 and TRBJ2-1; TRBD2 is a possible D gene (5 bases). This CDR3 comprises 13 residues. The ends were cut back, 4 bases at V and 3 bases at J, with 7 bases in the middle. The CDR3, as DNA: TGTGCCAGCAGTTCGGACTTCTACAATGAGCAGTTCTTC. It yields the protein CASSSDFYNEQFF.

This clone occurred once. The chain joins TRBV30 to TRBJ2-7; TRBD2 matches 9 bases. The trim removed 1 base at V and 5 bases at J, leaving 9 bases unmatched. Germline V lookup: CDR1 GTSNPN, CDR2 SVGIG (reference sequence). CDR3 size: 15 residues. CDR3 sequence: CAWSEGVASGNEQYF. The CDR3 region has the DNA TGTGCCTGGAGTGAAGGAGTCGCTAGCGGGAACGAGCAGTACTTC.

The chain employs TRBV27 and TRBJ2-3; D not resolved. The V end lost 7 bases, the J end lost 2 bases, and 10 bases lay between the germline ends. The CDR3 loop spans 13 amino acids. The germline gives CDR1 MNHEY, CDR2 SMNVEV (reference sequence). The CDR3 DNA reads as TGTGCCAGCAACTCCCTCTCCACAGATACGCAGTATTTT. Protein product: CASNSLSTDTQYF.

CDR3 sequence (DNA): TGTGCCAGCAGGCAGGGGGCTAGCTATGGCTACACCTTC. This translates into CASRQGASYGYTF. This chain connects TRBV27 to TRBJ1-2, with 8 bases fitting TRBD1. This CDR3 has 13 residues. Germline CDR1 reads MNHEY; CDR2 reads SMNVEV (reference sequence). After removal of 6 bases from V and 4 bases from J, the junction contained 4 bases not matched to a gene.

The CDR3 here is CASSRQQGANTEAFF. CDR3 DNA: TGTGCCAGCAGCCGGCAACAGGGGGCTAACACTGAAGCTTTCTTT. The chain couples TRBV7-2 to TRBJ1-1, with TRBD1 identical over 9 bases. In germline, CDR1 is SGHTA, CDR2 FQGNSA. CDR3 length equals 15 residues. The trim removed 5 bases at V and 2 bases at J, leaving 6 bases unmatched. The full variable domain, in which reference TRBV7-2 and TRBJ1-1 provide the parts outside the CDR3, is GAGVSQSPSNKVTEKGKDVELRCDPISGHTALYWYRQSLGQGLEFLIYFQGNSAPDKSGLPSDRFSAERTGGSVSTLTIQRTQQEDSAVYLCASSRQQGANTEAFFGQGTRLTVV.

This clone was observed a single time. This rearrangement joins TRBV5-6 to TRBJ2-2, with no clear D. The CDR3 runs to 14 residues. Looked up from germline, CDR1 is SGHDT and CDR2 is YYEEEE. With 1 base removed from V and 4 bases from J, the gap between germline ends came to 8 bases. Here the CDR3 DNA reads TGTGCCAGCAGCTTGATCGCGGTCACCGGGGAGCTGTTTTTT. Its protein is CASSLIAVTGELFF.

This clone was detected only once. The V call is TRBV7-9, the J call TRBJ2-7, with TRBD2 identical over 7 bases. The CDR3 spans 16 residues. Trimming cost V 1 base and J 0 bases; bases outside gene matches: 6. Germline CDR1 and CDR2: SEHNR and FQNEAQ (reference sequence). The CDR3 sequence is CASSLVGGRASYEQYF. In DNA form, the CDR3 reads TGTGCCAGCAGCTTAGTCGGTGGGAGGGCCTCCTACGAGCAGTACTTC.

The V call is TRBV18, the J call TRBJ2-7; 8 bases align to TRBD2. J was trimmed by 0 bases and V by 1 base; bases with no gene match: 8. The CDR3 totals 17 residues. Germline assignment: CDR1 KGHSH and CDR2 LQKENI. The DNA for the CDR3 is TGTGCCAGCTCACCACGCGAGAGCGGGAGCCTCTCCTACGAGCAGTACTTC. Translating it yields CASSPRESGSLSYEQYF.

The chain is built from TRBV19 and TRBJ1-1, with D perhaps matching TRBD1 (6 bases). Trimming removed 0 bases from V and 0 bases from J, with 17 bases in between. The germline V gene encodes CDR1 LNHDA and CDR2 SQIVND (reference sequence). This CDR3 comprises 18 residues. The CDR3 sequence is CASSIDRDRSHLNTEAFF. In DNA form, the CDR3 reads TGTGCCAGTAGTATAGATCGCGACAGGTCGCACCTGAACACTGAAGCTTTCTTT.

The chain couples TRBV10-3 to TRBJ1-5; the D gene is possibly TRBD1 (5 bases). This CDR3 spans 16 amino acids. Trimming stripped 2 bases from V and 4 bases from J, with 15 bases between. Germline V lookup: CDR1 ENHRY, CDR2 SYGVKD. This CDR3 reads CAISEVRGDPNQPQHF. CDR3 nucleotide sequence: TGTGCCATCAGTGAGGTTCGGGGGGACCCTAATCAGCCCCAGCATTTT.

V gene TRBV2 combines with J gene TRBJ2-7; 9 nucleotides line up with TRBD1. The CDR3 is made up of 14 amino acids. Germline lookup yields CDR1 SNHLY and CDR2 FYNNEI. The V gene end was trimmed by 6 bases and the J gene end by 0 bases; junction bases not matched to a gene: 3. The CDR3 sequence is CASSDRGSSYEQYF. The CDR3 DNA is TGTGCCAGCAGCGACAGGGGGAGCTCCTACGAGCAGTACTTC.

CDR3 sequence reads: CASSFRRTEQFF. The CDR3 DNA is TGTGCCAGCAGTTTTCGGAGGACCGAGCAGTTCTTC. This chain links TRBV12-3 or TRBV12-4 with TRBJ2-1; possibly TRBD2 for D (5 bases). Trimming removed 3 bases at V and 10 bases at J, with 10 bases between. The CDR3 is 12 amino acids.

CDR3 DNA: TGTGCCAGCAGCTTAGCGGCAGGCTCCTCTGGGGCCAACGTCCTGACTTTC. Its translation: CASSLAAGSSGANVLTF. The chain is built from TRBV7-9 and TRBJ2-6; D not resolved. This CDR3 is built from 17 residues. CDR1 SEHNR and CDR2 FQNEAQ come from the germline V gene (reference sequence). V lost 0 bases to trimming and J lost 0 bases, with 9 bases between them.

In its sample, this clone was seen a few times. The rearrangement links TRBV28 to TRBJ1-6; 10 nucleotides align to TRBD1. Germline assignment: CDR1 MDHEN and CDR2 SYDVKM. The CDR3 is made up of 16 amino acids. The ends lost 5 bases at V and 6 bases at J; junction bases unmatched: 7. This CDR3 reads CASSPRGQGGNSPLHF. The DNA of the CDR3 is TGTGCCAGCAGTCCCCGAGGACAGGGGGGTAATTCACCCCTCCACTTT.

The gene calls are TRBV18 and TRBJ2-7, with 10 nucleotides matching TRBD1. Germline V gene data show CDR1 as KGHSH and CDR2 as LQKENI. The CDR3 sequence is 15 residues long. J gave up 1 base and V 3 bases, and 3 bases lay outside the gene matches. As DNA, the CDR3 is TGTGCCAGCTCACCGAGGACAGGGGGTTCCTACGAGCAGTACTTC. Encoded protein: CASSPRTGGSYEQYF.

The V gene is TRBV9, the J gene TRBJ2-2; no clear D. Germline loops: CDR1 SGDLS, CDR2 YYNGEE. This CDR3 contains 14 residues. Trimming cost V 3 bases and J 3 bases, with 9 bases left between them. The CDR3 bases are TGTGCCAGCAGCGGCCCGGTAGACACCGGGGAGCTGTTTTTT. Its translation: CASSGPVDTGELFF.

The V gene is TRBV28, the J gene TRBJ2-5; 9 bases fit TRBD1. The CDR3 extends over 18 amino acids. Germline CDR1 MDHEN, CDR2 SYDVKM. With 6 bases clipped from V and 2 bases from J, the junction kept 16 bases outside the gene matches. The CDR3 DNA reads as TGTGCCAGCAGCTCGTCAGGGGACAGGGAGCACATTCAAGAGACCCAGTACTTC. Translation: CASSSSGDREHIQETQYF.